The rows below give T cell receptor beta chains drawn from one sample of a study of shared clonotypes between healthy human individuals. Sequenced by immunoSEQ multiplex PCR; TCRdb stores in-frame clones only, minus some. The sample consists of 2 million to 2.5 million clones, approximately 94% of them appearing once. What was sequenced was naive CD4+ T cells from PBMCs. The receptors derive from a man aged 18 to 29 in good health. Some clones in this sample may be carry-over from other donors' samples. The CDR3 runs from the conserved cysteine through the conserved F or W. Each record gives: D gene, J gene, V gene, clone size, CDR3 protein, CDR3 DNA. A D gene is named only where the DNA matches it firmly. Part of the rows lack a size; the others show once, few, many or a class for expanded clones.

. | TRBJ2-3 | TRBV7-3 | . | CASSLTGTDTQYF | TGTGCCAGCAGCTTAACTGGCACAGATACGCAGTATTTT
. | TRBJ1-2 | TRBV14 | . | CASSTEGPYGYTF | TGTGCCAGCAGCACTGAGGGCCCCTATGGCTACACCTTC
. | TRBJ1-3 | TRBV4-1 | . | CASSSHRVVAGNTIYF | TGCGCCAGCAGCTCTCACAGGGTAGTTGCTGGAAACACCATATATTTT
TRBD1 | TRBJ2-7 | TRBV28 | . | CASSSRTGGAYEQYF | TGTGCCAGCAGTTCCCGTACAGGGGGCGCATACGAGCAGTACTTC
TRBD2 | TRBJ2-3 | TRBV11-2 | . | CASSPLAGESDTQYF | TGTGCCAGCAGCCCCCTAGCGGGAGAATCAGATACGCAGTATTTT
. | TRBJ1-4 | TRBV6-1 | . | CASSDAGRGEKLFF | TGTGCCAGCAGTGACGCAGGGCGGGGTGAAAAACTGTTTTTT
TRBD1 | TRBJ2-7 | TRBV5-1 | . | CASSFSSGAGGYEQYF | TGCGCCAGCAGCTTCTCCTCCGGGGCAGGGGGCTACGAGCAGTACTTC
TRBD1 | TRBJ2-5 | TRBV5-4 | . | CASSSRTGRETQYF | TGTGCCAGCAGCTCTCGGACAGGGAGGGAGACCCAGTACTTC
. | TRBJ2-5 | TRBV20-1 | . | CSAITIETQYF | TGCAGTGCTATTACTATAGAGACCCAGTACTTC
. | TRBJ2-6 | TRBV11-2 | . | CASSLDPRPTGANVLTF | TGTGCCAGCAGCTTAGATCCTAGGCCCACTGGGGCCAACGTCCTGACTTTC
TRBD1 | TRBJ1-1 | TRBV4-1 | . | CASSRGNRGGEAFF | TGCGCCAGCAGCCGGGGTAACAGGGGCGGTGAAGCTTTCTTT
. | TRBJ2-2 | TRBV27 | . | CASSLGGSGANTGELFF | TGTGCCAGCAGTTTAGGTGGTTCGGGGGCGAACACCGGGGAGCTGTTTTTT
. | TRBJ1-4 | TRBV4-3 | . | CASSQEIRNAEKLFF | TGCGCCAGCAGCCAAGAGATACGGAATGCTGAAAAACTGTTTTTT
TRBD1 | TRBJ2-7 | TRBV2 | . | CASSLGTDQTYEQYF | TGTGCCAGCAGTTTAGGGACAGATCAAACCTACGAGCAGTACTTC
TRBD1 | TRBJ2-1 | TRBV19 | . | CASSPSGRDRGRNEQFF | TGTGCCAGTAGTCCGAGTGGAAGGGACAGGGGACGCAATGAGCAGTTCTTC
TRBD1 | TRBJ1-2 | TRBV7-9 | once | CASSITGDYGYTF | TGTGCCAGCAGCATAACAGGGGACTATGGCTACACCTTC
. | TRBJ1-4 | TRBV28 | . | CASSLPDGFNEKLFF | TGTGCCAGCAGTCTCCCAGACGGTTTTAATGAAAAACTGTTTTTT
TRBD2 | TRBJ2-7 | TRBV5-1 | . | CASSLALAEGEQYF | TGCGCCAGCAGCCTGGCACTAGCGGAAGGCGAGCAGTACTTC
. | TRBJ2-7 | TRBV6-5 | once | CASSPKTASYEQYF | TGTGCCAGCAGTCCAAAGACGGCTTCCTACGAGCAGTACTTC
. | TRBJ2-5 | TRBV7-2 | . | CASSQGDGSQETQYF | TGTGCCAGCAGCCAAGGGGACGGATCCCAAGAGACCCAGTACTTC
TRBD1 | TRBJ1-5 | TRBV28 | . | CASSQGQRNQPQHF | TGTGCCAGCAGTCAGGGACAGCGCAATCAGCCCCAGCATTTT
TRBD1 | TRBJ1-1 | TRBV11-1 | . | CASSSQGFNTEAFF | TGTGCCAGCAGTTCACAGGGGTTTAACACTGAAGCTTTCTTT
. | TRBJ1-2 | TRBV19 | . | CASSIRGAYYGYTF | TGTGCCAGTAGTATTCGCGGGGCTTACTATGGCTACACCTTC
. | TRBJ1-1 | TRBV5-1 | . | CASSVIGDINTEAFF | TGCGCCAGCAGCGTAATAGGGGACATTAACACTGAAGCTTTCTTT
. | TRBJ2-3 | TRBV30 | once | CAWSGWAVTDTQYF | TGTGCCTGGAGCGGGTGGGCGGTCACAGATACGCAGTATTTT
TRBD2 | TRBJ2-5 | TRBV14 | . | CASSPRTAGVSTQYF | TGTGCCAGCAGCCCACGTACAGCGGGAGTATCGACCCAGTACTTC
. | TRBJ2-5 | TRBV12-5 | . | CASGLGGETQYF | TGTGCTAGTGGCCTGGGGGGAGAGACCCAGTACTTC
TRBD1 | TRBJ2-5 | TRBV2 | . | CASNGQGQETQYF | TGTGCCAGCAATGGACAGGGACAAGAGACCCAGTACTTC
TRBD1 | TRBJ1-2 | TRBV5-6 | . | CASSLQDRVYRYTF | TGTGCCAGCAGCTTGCAGGACAGGGTGTATCGCTACACCTTC